These T cell receptor beta chains were read from a single sample in a study of OX40 agonist ivuxolimab in advanced cancers. Profiled with immunoSEQ multiplex PCR; TCRdb holds only in-frame clones, not every one. The sample has over 45,000 clones, nearly 85% seen once. The sample in question was CD4+ or CD8+ T cells sorted from blood, obtained in a trial of the OX40 agonist ivuxolimab. These receptors came from an adult with an advanced solid tumor such as melanoma, head and neck, liver or kidney cancer. Both conserved end residues are part of each CDR3. Each record gives: D gene, V gene, J gene, CDR3 protein. The D gene is left open where the match is weak.

>TRBD1|TRBV19|TRBJ2-1
CASKFREGANEQFF
>TRBD2|TRBV9|TRBJ2-3
CASSGLAGTDTQYF
>.|TRBV14|TRBJ1-6
CASSQDWNYNSPLHF
>.|TRBV7-2|TRBJ1-6
CASSRRSYNSPLHF
>.|TRBV25-1|TRBJ2-1
CASNPAGGFNEQFF
>.|TRBV21-1|TRBJ2-6
CASSKVVGQGGSGANVLTF
>TRBD1|TRBV4-1|TRBJ1-3
CASSLDRGTNTIYF
>.|TRBV5-1|TRBJ1-3
CASSWGGKNTIYF
>.|TRBV6-5|TRBJ2-7
CASSLGPEQYF
>.|TRBV29-1|TRBJ1-2
CSVGARLNYGYTF
>TRBD2|TRBV30|TRBJ2-1
CAWTHLAGGWKFF
>.|TRBV5-8|TRBJ1-5
CASSRQATSSNQPQHF
>.|TRBV6-5|TRBJ2-7
CASRPSGGGSYEQYF